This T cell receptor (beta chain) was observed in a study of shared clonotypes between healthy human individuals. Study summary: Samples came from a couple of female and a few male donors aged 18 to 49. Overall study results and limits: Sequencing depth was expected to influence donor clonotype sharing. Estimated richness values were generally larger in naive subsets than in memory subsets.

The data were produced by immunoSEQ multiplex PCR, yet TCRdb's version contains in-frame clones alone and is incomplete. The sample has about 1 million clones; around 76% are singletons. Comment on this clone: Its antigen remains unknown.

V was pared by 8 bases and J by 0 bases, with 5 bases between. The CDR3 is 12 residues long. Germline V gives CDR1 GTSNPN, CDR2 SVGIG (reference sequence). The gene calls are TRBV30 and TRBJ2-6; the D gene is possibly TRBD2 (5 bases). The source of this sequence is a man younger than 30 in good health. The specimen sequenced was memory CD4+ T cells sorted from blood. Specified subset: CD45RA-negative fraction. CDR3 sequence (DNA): TGTGCCGGACTCTCTGGGGCCAACGTCCTGACTTTC. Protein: CAGLSGANVLTF.